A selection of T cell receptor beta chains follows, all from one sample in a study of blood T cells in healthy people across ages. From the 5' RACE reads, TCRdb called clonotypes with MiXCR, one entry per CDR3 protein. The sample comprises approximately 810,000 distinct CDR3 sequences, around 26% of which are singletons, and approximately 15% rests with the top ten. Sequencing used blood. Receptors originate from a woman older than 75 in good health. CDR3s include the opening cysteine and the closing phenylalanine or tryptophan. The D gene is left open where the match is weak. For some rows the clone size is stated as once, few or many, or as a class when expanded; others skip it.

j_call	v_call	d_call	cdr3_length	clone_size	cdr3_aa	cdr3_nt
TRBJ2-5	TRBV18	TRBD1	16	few	CASSPRATGGIEAQYF	TGCGCCAGCTCACCAAGAGCGACAGGGGGAATAGAGGCCCAGTACTTC
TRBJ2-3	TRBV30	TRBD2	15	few	CAWSVGLAGSDTQYF	TGTGCCTGGAGTGTAGGGCTAGCGGGGTCCGATACGCAGTATTTT
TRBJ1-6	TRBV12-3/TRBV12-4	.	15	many	CASSSSASYNSPLHF	TGTGCCAGCAGTTCCTCGGCGTCCTATAATTCACCCCTCCACTTT
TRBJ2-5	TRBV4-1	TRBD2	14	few	CASSPTTSEETQYF	TGCGCCAGCAGCCCCACGACTAGCGAGGAGACCCAGTACTTC
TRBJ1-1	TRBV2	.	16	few	CASRGSLWGQGAEAFF	TGTGCCAGCAGGGGATCTCTTTGGGGGCAAGGCGCTGAAGCTTTCTTT
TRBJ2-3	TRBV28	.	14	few	CASSQGGHTDTQYF	TGTGCCAGCAGCCAGGGGGGCCACACGGATACGCAGTATTTT
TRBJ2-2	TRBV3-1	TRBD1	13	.	CASSRLGTGQLFF	TGTGCCAGCAGCCGGCTCGGGACAGGGCAGTTGTTTTTT
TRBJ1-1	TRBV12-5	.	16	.	CASGLVLVTVNTEAFF	TGTGCTAGTGGTTTGGTACTCGTGACAGTTAACACTGAAGCTTTCTTT
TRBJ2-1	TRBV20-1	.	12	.	CSAEKGLNEQFF	TGCAGTGCCGAAAAAGGGTTAAATGAGCAGTTCTTC
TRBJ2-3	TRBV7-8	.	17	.	CASSLNRDSRGTDTQYF	TGTGCCAGCAGCCTTAACCGGGACTCCCGCGGTACAGATACGCAGTATTTT
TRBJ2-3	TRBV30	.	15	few	CAQRGQGTSTDTQYF	TGTGCCCAACGGGGGCAGGGGACTAGCACAGATACGCAGTATTTT
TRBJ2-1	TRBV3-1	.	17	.	CASSQGQGGLSYNEQFF	TGTGCTAGCAGCCAAGGCCAGGGGGGTCTCTCCTACAATGAGCAGTTCTTC
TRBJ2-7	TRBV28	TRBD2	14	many	CASKDPGGRYEQYF	TGTGCCAGCAAGGACCCGGGAGGGAGGTACGAGCAGTACTTC
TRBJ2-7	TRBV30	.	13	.	CAWTRAPGIEQYF	TGTGCCTGGACTCGAGCCCCGGGCATCGAGCAGTACTTC
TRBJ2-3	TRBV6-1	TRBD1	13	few	CASNDRGPDTQYF	TGTGCCAGCAATGACAGGGGCCCAGATACGCAGTATTTT
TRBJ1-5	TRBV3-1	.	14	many	CASSQGSSNQPQHF	TGTGCCAGCAGCCAAGGTAGTAGCAATCAGCCCCAGCATTTT
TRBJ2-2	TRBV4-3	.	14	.	CASSQGAFPGELFF	TGCGCCAGCAGCCAAGGGGCTTTCCCCGGGGAGCTGTTTTTT
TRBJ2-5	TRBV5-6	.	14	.	CASRTTPGQETQYF	TGTGCCAGCCGGACTACGCCCGGACAAGAGACCCAGTACTTC
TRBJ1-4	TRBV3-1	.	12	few	CASSHNREKLFF	TGTGCCAGCAGCCACAACAGGGAAAAACTGTTTTTT
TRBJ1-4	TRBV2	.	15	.	CASSEALLSAGKLFF	TGTGCCAGCAGTGAAGCGCTTCTCTCCGCAGGAAAACTGTTTTTT
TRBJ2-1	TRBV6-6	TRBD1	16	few	CASSYPGTGGSSKQFF	TGTGCCAGCAGTTACCCCGGGACAGGGGGGTCTAGTAAGCAGTTCTTC
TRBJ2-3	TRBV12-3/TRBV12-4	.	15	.	CASSLGKVRADTQYF	TGTGCCAGCAGTTTAGGAAAAGTGAGGGCAGATACGCAGTATTTT
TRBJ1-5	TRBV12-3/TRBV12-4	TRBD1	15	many	CASSPGDRDNQPQHF	TGTGCCAGCAGTCCCGGAGACAGGGACAATCAGCCCCAGCATTTT
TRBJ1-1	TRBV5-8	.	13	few	CASSLAPALLAFF	TGTGCCAGCAGCTTGGCCCCTGCCTTATTGGCTTTCTTT
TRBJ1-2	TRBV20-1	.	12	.	CRARQGIYGYTF	TGCAGGGCAAGGCAGGGGATCTATGGCTACACCTTC
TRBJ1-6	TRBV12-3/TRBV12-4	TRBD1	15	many	CASSLAGTGSVPLHF	TGTGCCAGCAGTTTAGCCGGGACAGGGAGTGTTCCCCTCCACTTT
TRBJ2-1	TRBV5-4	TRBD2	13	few	CASSRQGTSEQFF	TGTGCCAGCAGCCGTCAGGGGACTAGCGAGCAGTTCTTC
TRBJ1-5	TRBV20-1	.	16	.	CSAPPGGASSNQPQHF	TGCAGTGCTCCCCCCGGGGGGGCGAGCAGCAATCAGCCCCAGCATTTT
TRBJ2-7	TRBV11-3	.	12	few	CASSAPTTAQYF	TGTGCCAGCAGCGCGCCTACTACGGCCCAGTACTTC
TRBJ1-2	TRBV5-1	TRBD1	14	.	CASSATGGDYGYTF	TGCGCCAGCAGCGCGACAGGGGGCGATTATGGCTACACCTTC
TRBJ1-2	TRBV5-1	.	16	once	CTSLPSPRQENYGYTF	TGCACCAGCCTTCCCTCGCCGAGACAGGAGAACTATGGCTACACCTTC
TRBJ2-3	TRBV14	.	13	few	CASSQRQGGAQYF	TGTGCCAGCAGCCAACGGCAAGGAGGGGCGCAGTATTTT
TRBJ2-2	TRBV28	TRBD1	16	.	CASSRNRGLAPGELFF	TGTGCCAGCAGCCGTAACAGGGGGTTAGCACCCGGGGAGCTGTTTTTT
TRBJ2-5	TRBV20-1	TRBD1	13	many	CSAVGQGLKTQYF	TGCAGTGCTGTCGGACAGGGGCTGAAGACCCAGTACTTC
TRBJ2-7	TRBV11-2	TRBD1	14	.	CASSLDRQGPEQYF	TGTGCCAGCAGCTTAGATCGACAGGGCCCGGAGCAGTACTTC
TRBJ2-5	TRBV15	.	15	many	CATSRDGQSEKTQYF	TGTGCCACCAGCAGAGACGGACAGTCCGAGAAGACCCAGTACTTC
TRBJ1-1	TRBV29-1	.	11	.	CSVGGNAEAFF	TGCAGCGTTGGGGGGAACGCTGAAGCTTTCTTT
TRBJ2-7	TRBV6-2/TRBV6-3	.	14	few	CASSLLGPPGEQYF	TGTGCCAGCAGCCTGTTGGGGCCGCCGGGGGAGCAGTACTTC
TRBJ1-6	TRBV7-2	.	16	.	CASSLAGGVGNSPLHF	TGTGCCAGCAGCTTAGCGGGGGGAGTGGGTAATTCACCCCTCCACTTT
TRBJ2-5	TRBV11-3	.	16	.	CASSFPDQQGWETQYF	TGTGCCAGCAGCTTCCCCGACCAACAGGGTTGGGAGACCCAGTACTTC
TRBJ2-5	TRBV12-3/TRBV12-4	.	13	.	CASSQVGGKTQYF	TGTGCCAGCAGCCAAGTGGGGGGAAAGACCCAGTACTTC
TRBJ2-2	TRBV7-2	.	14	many	CASSLKTGNGELFF	TGTGCCAGCAGCCTAAAAACAGGGAACGGGGAGCTGTTTTTT
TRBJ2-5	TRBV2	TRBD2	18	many	CASRRMGERGRVEETQYF	TGTGCCAGCAGACGCATGGGGGAGCGGGGAAGGGTGGAAGAGACCCAGTACTTC
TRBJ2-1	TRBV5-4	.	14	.	CASSLQGVPYEQFF	TGTGCCAGCAGCTTACAAGGGGTCCCCTACGAGCAGTTCTTC
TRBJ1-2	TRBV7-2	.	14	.	CASSHASALGGYTF	TGTGCCAGCAGCCACGCCTCAGCCTTGGGTGGCTACACCTTC
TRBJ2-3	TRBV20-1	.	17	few	CSARDLPDHTSTDTQYF	TGCAGTGCTAGAGATCTCCCGGACCATACCTCCACAGATACGCAGTATTTT
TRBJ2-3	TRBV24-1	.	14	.	CAISKDLGGDTQYF	TGTGCCATCTCGAAGGATCTTGGCGGAGATACGCAGTATTTT
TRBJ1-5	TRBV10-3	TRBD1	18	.	CAISELPGGSYSDQPQHF	TGTGCCATCAGTGAGCTACCAGGGGGTTCGTATAGCGATCAGCCTCAGCATTTT
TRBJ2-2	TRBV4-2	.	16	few	CASSQDRPGSTGELFF	TGTGCCAGCAGCCAAGACAGGCCAGGGTCCACCGGGGAGCTGTTTTTT
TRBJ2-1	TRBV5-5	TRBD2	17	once	CASSLSGLAGGPTEQFF	TGTGCCAGCAGCCTTTCGGGACTAGCGGGGGGCCCCACGGAGCAGTTCTTC
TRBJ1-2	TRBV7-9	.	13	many	CASSLGINYGYTF	TGTGCCAGCAGCCTCGGGATTAACTATGGCTACACCTTC
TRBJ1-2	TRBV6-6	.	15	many	CASTPQGQGNYGYTF	TGTGCCAGCACCCCGCAGGGCCAGGGGAACTATGGCTACACCTTC
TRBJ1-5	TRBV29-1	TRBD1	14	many	CSVATGQGREPQHF	TGCAGCGTAGCCACAGGACAGGGGCGCGAGCCCCAGCATTTT
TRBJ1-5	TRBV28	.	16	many	CASSREIYNSNQPQHF	TGTGCCAGCAGCAGAGAGATATACAATAGCAATCAGCCCCAGCATTTT
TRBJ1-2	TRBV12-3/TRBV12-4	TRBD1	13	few	CASRSTGGKGYTF	TGTGCCAGCAGATCTACAGGGGGAAAAGGCTACACCTTC